This T cell receptor beta chain was profiled in a study of cytomegalovirus exposure and HLA in healthy donors. The PCR ran on 60 Vbeta and 13 Jbeta primers. Profiled with immunoSEQ multiplex PCR; TCRdb holds only in-frame clones, not every one. The sample carries 90,000 to 130,000 clones, approximately 70% recorded once. Study-level findings and limits: Only CMV serostatus was available as immune exposure information. Among the sequence variants, a highly shared cluster was likely an artifact of sequencing. DRB1 showed the most TCR associations and HLA-C the fewest in a later analysis, as rates varied by HLA locus.

About this clone itself: As yet, its antigen is unknown.

Nominal health characterized the donors when sampled, though unrecorded immune exposures were likely. CDR1 and CDR2 from the germline V gene are SGHRS and YFSETQ. This CDR3 is built from 13 residues. V shed 4 bases and J shed 7 bases, with 12 bases lying between them. This receptor was obtained from a young man in good health and CMV-seropositive. The chain uses TRBV5-1 and TRBJ2-1; D is unresolved. Sequenced material: PBMCs. The DNA for the CDR3 is TGCGCCAGCAGCCACTACCCTGGAAATGAGCAGTTCTTC. This encodes CASSHYPGNEQFF.